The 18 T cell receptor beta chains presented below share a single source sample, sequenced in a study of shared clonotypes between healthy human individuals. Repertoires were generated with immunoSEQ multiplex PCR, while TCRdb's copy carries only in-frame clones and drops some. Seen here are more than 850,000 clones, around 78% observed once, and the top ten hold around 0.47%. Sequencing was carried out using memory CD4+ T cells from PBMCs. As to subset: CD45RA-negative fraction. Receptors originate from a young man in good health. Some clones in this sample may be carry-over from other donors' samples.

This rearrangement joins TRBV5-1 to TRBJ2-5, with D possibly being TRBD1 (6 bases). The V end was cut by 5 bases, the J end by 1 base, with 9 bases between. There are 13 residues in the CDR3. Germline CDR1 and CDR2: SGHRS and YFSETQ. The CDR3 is CASRGASQETQYF. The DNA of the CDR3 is TGCGCCAGCAGGGGGGCAAGCCAAGAGACCCAGTACTTC.

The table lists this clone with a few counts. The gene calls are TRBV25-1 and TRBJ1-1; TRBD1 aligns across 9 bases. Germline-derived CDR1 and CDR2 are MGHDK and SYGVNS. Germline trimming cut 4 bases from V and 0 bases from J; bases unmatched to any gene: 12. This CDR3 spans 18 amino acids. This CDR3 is CASSGVPGQGNMNTEAFF. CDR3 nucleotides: TGTGCCAGCAGTGGGGTCCCGGGACAGGGTAATATGAACACTGAAGCTTTCTTT.

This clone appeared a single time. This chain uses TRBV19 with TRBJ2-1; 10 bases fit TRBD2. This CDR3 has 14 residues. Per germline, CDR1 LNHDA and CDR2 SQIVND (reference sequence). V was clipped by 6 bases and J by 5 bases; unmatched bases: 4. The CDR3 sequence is CASREAGGDNEQFF. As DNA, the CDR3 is TGTGCCAGTAGGGAAGCGGGAGGGGACAATGAGCAGTTCTTC.

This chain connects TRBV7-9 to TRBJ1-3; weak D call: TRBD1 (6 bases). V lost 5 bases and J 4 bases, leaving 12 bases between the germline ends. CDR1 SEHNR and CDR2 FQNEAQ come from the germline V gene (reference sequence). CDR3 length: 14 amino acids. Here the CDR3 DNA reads TGTGCCAGCAGCCACCGGGACACAGGAAACACCATATATTTT. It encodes CASSHRDTGNTIYF.

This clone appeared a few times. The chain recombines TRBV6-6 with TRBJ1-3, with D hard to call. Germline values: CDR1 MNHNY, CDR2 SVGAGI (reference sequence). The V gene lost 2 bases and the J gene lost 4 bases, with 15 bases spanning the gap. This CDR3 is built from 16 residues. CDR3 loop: CASSYPGPLGGNTIYF. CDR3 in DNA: TGTGCCAGCAGTTACCCGGGCCCCCTGGGGGGAAACACCATATATTTT.

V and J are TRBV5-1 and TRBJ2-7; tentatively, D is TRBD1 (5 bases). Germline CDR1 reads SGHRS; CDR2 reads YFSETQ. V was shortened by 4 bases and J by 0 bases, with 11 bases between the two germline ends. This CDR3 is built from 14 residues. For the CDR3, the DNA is TGCGCCAGCAGCCCCGGACAAGCCTCCTACGAGCAGTACTTC. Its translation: CASSPGQASYEQYF.

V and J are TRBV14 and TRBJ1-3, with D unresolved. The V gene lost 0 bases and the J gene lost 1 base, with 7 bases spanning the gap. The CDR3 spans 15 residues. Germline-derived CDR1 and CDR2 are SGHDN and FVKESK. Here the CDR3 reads CASSQETRSGNTIYF. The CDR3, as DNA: TGTGCCAGCAGCCAAGAGACCAGGTCTGGAAACACCATATATTTT.

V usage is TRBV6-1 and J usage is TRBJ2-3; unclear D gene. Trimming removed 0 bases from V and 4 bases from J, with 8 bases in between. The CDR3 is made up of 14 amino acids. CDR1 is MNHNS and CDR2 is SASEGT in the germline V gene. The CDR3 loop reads CASSEAFWADTQYF. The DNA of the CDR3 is TGTGCCAGCAGTGAAGCGTTTTGGGCAGATACGCAGTATTTT.

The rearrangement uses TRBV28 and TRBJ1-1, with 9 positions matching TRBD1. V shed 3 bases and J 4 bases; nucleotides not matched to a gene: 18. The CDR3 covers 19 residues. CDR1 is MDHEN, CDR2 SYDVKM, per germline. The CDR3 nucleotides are TGTGCCAGCAGTTTCCCCGACACAATAACAGGGACAGGGCCCACTGAAGCTTTCTTT. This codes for CASSFPDTITGTGPTEAFF.

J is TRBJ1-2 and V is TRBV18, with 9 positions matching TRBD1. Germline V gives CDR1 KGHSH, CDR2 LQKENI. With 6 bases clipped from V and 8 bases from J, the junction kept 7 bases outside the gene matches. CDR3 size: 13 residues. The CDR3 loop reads CASSQGQGWGYTF. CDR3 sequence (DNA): TGTGCCAGCTCGCAGGGACAGGGATGGGGCTACACCTTC.

The CDR3 loop is CASSSTGVSGNTIYF. The CDR3 DNA reads TGTGCCAGCAGCTCTACAGGGGTATCTGGAAACACCATATATTTT. V gene TRBV7-2 combines with J gene TRBJ1-3, with 7 bases lining up with TRBD1. This CDR3 comprises 15 residues. Germline V CDR1 and CDR2: SGHTA, FQGNSA. V lost 4 bases and J lost 1; bases outside the gene matches: 4.

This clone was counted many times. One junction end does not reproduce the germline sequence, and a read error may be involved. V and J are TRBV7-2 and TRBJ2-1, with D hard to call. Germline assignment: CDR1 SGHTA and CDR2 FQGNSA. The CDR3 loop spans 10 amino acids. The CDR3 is CASSYDEQFF. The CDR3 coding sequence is TGTGCCAGCAGCTACGATGAGCAGTTCTTC.

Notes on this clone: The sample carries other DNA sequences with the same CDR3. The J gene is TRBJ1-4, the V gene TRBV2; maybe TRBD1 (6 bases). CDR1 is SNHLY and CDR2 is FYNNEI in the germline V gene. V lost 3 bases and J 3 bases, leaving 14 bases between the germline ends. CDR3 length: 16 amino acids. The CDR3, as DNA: TGTGCCAGCAGTGAGGGTACAGGGAGGGCTAATGAAAAACTGTTTTTT. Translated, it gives CASSEGTGRANEKLFF.

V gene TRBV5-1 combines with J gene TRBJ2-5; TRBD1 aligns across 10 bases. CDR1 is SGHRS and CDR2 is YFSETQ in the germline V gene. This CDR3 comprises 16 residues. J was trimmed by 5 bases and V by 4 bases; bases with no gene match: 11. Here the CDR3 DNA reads TGCGCCAGCAGCCGGGACGGACAGGGGGTTGGGGAGACCCAGTACTTC. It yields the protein CASSRDGQGVGETQYF.

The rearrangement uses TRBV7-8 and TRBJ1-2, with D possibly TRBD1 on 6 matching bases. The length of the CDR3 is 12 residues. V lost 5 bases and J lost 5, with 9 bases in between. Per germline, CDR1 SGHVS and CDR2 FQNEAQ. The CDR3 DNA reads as TGTGCCAGCAGCACACAGGGATATGGCTACACCTTC. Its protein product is CASSTQGYGYTF.

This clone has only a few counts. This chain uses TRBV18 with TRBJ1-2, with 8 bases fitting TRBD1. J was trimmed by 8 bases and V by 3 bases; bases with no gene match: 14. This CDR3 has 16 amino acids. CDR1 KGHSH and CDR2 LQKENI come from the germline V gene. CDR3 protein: CASSPPDRDIGKGYTF. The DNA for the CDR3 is TGTGCCAGCTCACCCCCGGACAGGGATATAGGGAAAGGCTACACCTTC. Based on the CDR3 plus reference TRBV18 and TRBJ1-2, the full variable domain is NAGVMQNPRHLVRRRGQEARLRCSPMKGHSHVYWYRQLPEEGLKFMVYLQKENIIDESGMPKERFSAEFPKEGPSILRIQQVVRGDSAAYFCASSPPDRDIGKGYTFGSGTRLTVV.

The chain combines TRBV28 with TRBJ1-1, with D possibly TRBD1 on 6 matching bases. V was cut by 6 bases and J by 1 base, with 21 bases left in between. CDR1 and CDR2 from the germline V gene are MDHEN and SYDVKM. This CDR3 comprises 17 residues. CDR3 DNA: TGTGCCAGCAGCCCGGGGGGGGGCGCCTGGAAGAACACTGAAGCTTTCTTT. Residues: CASSPGGGAWKNTEAFF.

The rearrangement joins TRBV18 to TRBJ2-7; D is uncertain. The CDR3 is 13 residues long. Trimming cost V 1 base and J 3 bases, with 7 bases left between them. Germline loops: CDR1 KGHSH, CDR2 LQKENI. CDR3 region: CASSPQILYEQYF. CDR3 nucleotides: TGTGCCAGCTCACCACAGATTCTCTACGAGCAGTACTTC.